These T cell receptor beta chains were read from a single sample in a study of T cell changes during pregnancy in multiple sclerosis. TCRdb's table, derived via immunoSEQ multiplex PCR, lists solely in-frame clones and lacks some. Of tens of thousands of clones in the sample, 85% to 95% are singletons; the top ten hold roughly 0.71%. The starting material was CD4+ T cells from peripheral blood mononuclear cells, obtained in the third trimester of pregnancy. Every receptor here comes from a female donor with multiple sclerosis, enrolled in a pregnancy study. CDR3s include the opening cysteine and the closing phenylalanine or tryptophan. A D gene is named only where the DNA matches it firmly. Clone size is given for some rows only: seen once, a few or many times, or a class if the clone is expanded.

clone_size | d_call | j_call | v_call | cdr3_aa | cdr3_nt
- | - | TRBJ1-2 | TRBV9 | CASSVVAGGYYGYTF | TGTGCCAGCAGCGTAGTAGCAGGAGGGTACTATGGCTACACCTTC
- | - | TRBJ1-3 | TRBV2 | CAFRQSSGNTIYF | TGTGCCTTTCGACAGAGCTCTGGAAACACCATATATTTT
- | - | TRBJ2-5 | TRBV5-1 | CASSLGDTGAEETQYF | TGCGCCAGCAGCTTGGGGGACACTGGGGCAGAAGAGACCCAGTACTTC
- | - | TRBJ1-1 | TRBV5-6 | CASSLRGTINTEAFF | TGTGCCAGCAGCTTGCGGGGAACGATCAACACTGAAGCTTTCTTT
- | - | TRBJ1-5 | TRBV7-9 | CASSAGENQPQHF | TGTGCCAGCAGCGCCGGGGAAAATCAGCCCCAGCATTTT
- | TRBD1 | TRBJ2-6 | TRBV7-2 | CASSWDSSGANVLTF | TGTGCCAGCAGCTGGGACAGCTCTGGGGCCAACGTCCTGACTTTC
- | - | TRBJ2-6 | TRBV5-6 | CASSSDRIVGANVLTF | TGTGCCAGCAGTTCGGACAGAATAGTAGGGGCCAACGTCCTGACTTTC
- | - | TRBJ1-1 | TRBV7-2 | CASSLAEGDRAFF | TGTGCCAGCAGCTTAGCTGAGGGAGATAGAGCTTTCTTT
- | - | TRBJ2-7 | TRBV7-2 | CASSFVGSSYEQYF | TGTGCCAGCAGCTTTGTCGGTTCCTCCTACGAGCAGTACTTC
- | - | TRBJ2-2 | TRBV9 | CASSVSTGYNTGELFF | TGTGCCAGCAGCGTATCGACAGGCTATAACACCGGGGAGCTGTTTTTT
- | TRBD1 | TRBJ1-2 | TRBV6-1 | CASSEGQEGRYGYTF | TGTGCCAGCAGTGAGGGACAGGAGGGGCGGTATGGCTACACCTTC
- | TRBD2 | TRBJ2-1 | TRBV5-1 | CASSLELAGGLNEQFF | TGCGCCAGCAGCTTGGAGCTAGCGGGGGGGCTAAATGAGCAGTTCTTC
- | - | TRBJ1-1 | TRBV7-2 | CASSFGPRGSNTEAFF | TGTGCCAGCAGCTTTGGGCCGCGGGGTAGCAACACTGAAGCTTTCTTT
- | - | TRBJ2-1 | TRBV5-4 | CASSLDSLFEQFF | TGTGCCAGCAGCTTGGACAGCTTGTTTGAGCAGTTCTTC
once | TRBD1 | TRBJ2-1 | TRBV7-3 | CASSLTGQGARQFF | TGTGCCAGCAGCTTAACGGGACAGGGGGCGCGGCAGTTCTTC
- | TRBD2 | TRBJ2-5 | TRBV5-1 | CASSLEVSGGWETQYF | TGCGCCAGCAGCTTGGAAGTTAGCGGGGGTTGGGAGACCCAGTACTTC
- | TRBD1 | TRBJ2-3 | TRBV2 | CASRLDRALLDTQYF | TGTGCCAGCAGGCTGGACAGGGCCCTTTTAGATACGCAGTATTTT
- | - | TRBJ2-1 | TRBV7-9 | CASRRLDSLSYNEQFF | TGTGCCAGCAGGCGCCTAGACAGTCTCTCCTACAATGAGCAGTTCTTC